Sequencing of this T cell receptor beta chain was carried out in a study of blood T cell repertoires in COVID-19. Method: immunoSEQ multiplex PCR; TCRdb's copy keeps in-frame clones and lacks some. The sample holds approximately 320,000 clones, 70% to 90% seen once. V lost 11 bases, J lost 0 bases, and 17 bases lay in between. CDR3 length: 15 amino acids. The germline CDR1 and CDR2 sequences are MNHEY and SMNVEV (reference sequence). The sequence was obtained from a human donor in a cohort sampled during active COVID-19. The sequenced material came from peripheral blood. This chain links TRBV27 with TRBJ1-5; weak D call: TRBD1 (5 bases). CDR3: CASWEGPDSNQPQHF. Here the CDR3 DNA reads TGTGCCTCCTGGGAGGGGCCGGATAGCAATCAGCCCCAGCATTTT.